These T cell receptor beta chains were read from a single sample in a study of blood T cell repertoires in COVID-19. The assay was immunoSEQ multiplex PCR, and TCRdb's table has in-frame clones only and misses some. The sample yields some 67,000 clones, approximately 87% seen once. Sequenced input: peripheral blood. The receptors were sampled from a woman in her fifties or sixties with acute or convalescent COVID-19. Each CDR3 is given with its conserved first and last residue. The order of the fields is V gene, D gene, clone size, J gene, CDR3 protein, CDR3 DNA. The D gene is left open where the match is weak. Only part of the rows carry a size: once, few, many, or a class if the clone is expanded.

v_call: TRBV5-1
d_call: -
clone_size: -
j_call: TRBJ1-2
cdr3_aa: CASSSTGGNYGYTF
cdr3_nt: TGCGCCAGCAGTTCGACGGGGGGGAACTATGGCTACACCTTC

v_call: TRBV5-1
d_call: TRBD2
clone_size: -
j_call: TRBJ2-5
cdr3_aa: CASSLGRGNLYQETQYF
cdr3_nt: TGCGCCAGCAGCTTGGGGCGGGGGAACTTGTACCAAGAGACCCAGTACTTC

v_call: TRBV7-9
d_call: -
clone_size: -
j_call: TRBJ2-1
cdr3_aa: CASSLDRENEQFF
cdr3_nt: TGTGCCAGCAGCTTAGACAGAGAGAATGAGCAGTTCTTC

v_call: TRBV5-1
d_call: TRBD1
clone_size: -
j_call: TRBJ2-1
cdr3_aa: CASRLRGLYNEQFF
cdr3_nt: TGCGCCAGCAGGTTAAGGGGGCTCTACAATGAGCAGTTCTTC

v_call: TRBV2
d_call: TRBD1
clone_size: -
j_call: TRBJ2-1
cdr3_aa: CASSTGGLNEQFF
cdr3_nt: TGTGCCAGCAGTACAGGGGGTCTCAATGAGCAGTTCTTC

v_call: TRBV7-2
d_call: TRBD2
clone_size: -
j_call: TRBJ2-2
cdr3_aa: CASSSGLAETGELFF
cdr3_nt: TGTGCCAGCAGCTCGGGACTAGCGGAAACCGGGGAGCTGTTTTTT

v_call: TRBV19
d_call: TRBD1
clone_size: -
j_call: TRBJ1-2
cdr3_aa: CASLTGGYGYTF
cdr3_nt: TGTGCCAGTTTAACAGGGGGCTATGGCTACACCTTC

v_call: TRBV7-9
d_call: -
clone_size: -
j_call: TRBJ1-1
cdr3_aa: CASSFLVNTEAFF
cdr3_nt: TGTGCCAGCAGCTTTCTAGTGAACACTGAAGCTTTCTTT

v_call: TRBV5-1
d_call: -
clone_size: -
j_call: TRBJ1-2
cdr3_aa: CASSSGGVYGYTF
cdr3_nt: TGCGCCAGCAGCTCGGGGGGAGTCTATGGCTACACCTTC

v_call: TRBV28
d_call: TRBD2
clone_size: -
j_call: TRBJ2-1
cdr3_aa: CASSGDPPRNEQFF
cdr3_nt: TGTGCCAGTAGCGGGGACCCTCCTCGGAATGAGCAGTTCTTC

v_call: TRBV14
d_call: -
clone_size: -
j_call: TRBJ1-1
cdr3_aa: CASSQAGGGTEAFF
cdr3_nt: TGTGCCAGCAGCCAAGCTGGCGGAGGCACTGAAGCTTTCTTT

v_call: TRBV27
d_call: TRBD2
clone_size: -
j_call: TRBJ2-1
cdr3_aa: CASSPTSGVYNEQFF
cdr3_nt: TGTGCCAGCAGTCCGACTAGCGGGGTTTACAATGAGCAGTTCTTC

v_call: TRBV7-9
d_call: TRBD1
clone_size: -
j_call: TRBJ1-6
cdr3_aa: CASSLGTGANSPLHF
cdr3_nt: TGTGCCAGCAGCTTAGGGACAGGGGCTAATTCACCCCTCCACTTT

v_call: TRBV5-1
d_call: TRBD2
clone_size: few
j_call: TRBJ2-3
cdr3_aa: CASSPGIGLVTDTQYF
cdr3_nt: TGCGCCAGCAGTCCAGGAATAGGACTAGTCACAGATACGCAGTATTTT

v_call: TRBV25-1
d_call: -
clone_size: -
j_call: TRBJ1-2
cdr3_aa: CASSENRRNYGYTF
cdr3_nt: TGTGCCAGCAGTGAAAACAGGCGGAACTATGGCTACACCTTC

v_call: TRBV6-1
d_call: TRBD1
clone_size: few
j_call: TRBJ1-1
cdr3_aa: CASSSQGDTEAFF
cdr3_nt: TGTGCCAGCAGTTCCCAGGGGGACACTGAAGCTTTCTTT

v_call: TRBV7-9
d_call: TRBD1
clone_size: -
j_call: TRBJ1-1
cdr3_aa: CASSFKGTGGTEAFF
cdr3_nt: TGTGCCAGCAGCTTCAAAGGGACAGGGGGCACTGAAGCTTTCTTT

v_call: TRBV24-1
d_call: -
clone_size: -
j_call: TRBJ2-1
cdr3_aa: CATSEAGLENNEQFF
cdr3_nt: TGTGCCACCAGTGAGGCGGGACTCGAAAACAATGAGCAGTTCTTC

v_call: TRBV10-2
d_call: TRBD2
clone_size: -
j_call: TRBJ2-3
cdr3_aa: CASSNLAGGNTDTQYF
cdr3_nt: TGCGCCAGCAGCAACCTAGCGGGGGGAAACACAGATACGCAGTATTTT

v_call: TRBV5-4
d_call: TRBD1
clone_size: -
j_call: TRBJ2-6
cdr3_aa: CASSSGQGASGANVLTF
cdr3_nt: TGTGCCAGCAGCTCAGGACAGGGGGCATCTGGGGCCAACGTCCTGACTTTC

v_call: TRBV7-2
d_call: -
clone_size: few
j_call: TRBJ2-5
cdr3_aa: CASSLDRDKETQYF
cdr3_nt: TGTGCCAGCAGCTTAGACCGGGACAAGGAGACCCAGTACTTC

v_call: TRBV12-5
d_call: -
clone_size: -
j_call: TRBJ1-5
cdr3_aa: CASGLDGILSGTTSNQPQHF
cdr3_nt: TGTGCTAGTGGTTTGGACGGTATCCTTTCCGGGACAACCAGCAATCAGCCCCAGCATTTT

v_call: TRBV28
d_call: -
clone_size: -
j_call: TRBJ1-2
cdr3_aa: CASSRDINYGYTF
cdr3_nt: TGTGCCAGCAGTCGGGACATCAACTATGGCTACACCTTC

v_call: TRBV5-1
d_call: -
clone_size: -
j_call: TRBJ1-6
cdr3_aa: CASSRDMNSPLHF
cdr3_nt: TGCGCCAGCAGCCGCGATATGAATTCACCCCTCCACTTT

v_call: TRBV7-7
d_call: -
clone_size: once
j_call: TRBJ2-3
cdr3_aa: CASSLRAADTQYF
cdr3_nt: TGTGCCAGCAGCCTCAGGGCCGCAGATACGCAGTATTTT

v_call: TRBV5-1
d_call: TRBD1
clone_size: -
j_call: TRBJ2-3
cdr3_aa: CASSLGGLDTQYF
cdr3_nt: TGCGCCAGCAGCTTAGGGGGCTTAGATACGCAGTATTTT

v_call: TRBV9
d_call: -
clone_size: -
j_call: TRBJ1-3
cdr3_aa: CASSSQGLSGNTIYF
cdr3_nt: TGTGCCAGCAGTAGCCAGGGGCTTTCTGGAAACACCATATATTTT

v_call: TRBV2
d_call: -
clone_size: once
j_call: TRBJ1-5
cdr3_aa: CASSERRGPQSNQPQHF
cdr3_nt: TGTGCCAGCAGTGAAAGGAGAGGCCCCCAGAGCAATCAGCCCCAGCATTTT

v_call: TRBV5-6
d_call: -
clone_size: -
j_call: TRBJ1-5
cdr3_aa: CASSLRSGGQPQHF
cdr3_nt: TGTGCCAGCAGCTTGCGGTCGGGCGGGCAGCCCCAGCATTTT

v_call: TRBV7-8
d_call: TRBD1
clone_size: -
j_call: TRBJ1-2
cdr3_aa: CASSPDRGQGYTF
cdr3_nt: TGTGCCAGCAGCCCAGACAGGGGGCAAGGCTACACCTTC

v_call: TRBV10-3
d_call: TRBD1
clone_size: -
j_call: TRBJ2-1
cdr3_aa: CAISDRGQGSSYNEQFF
cdr3_nt: TGTGCCATCAGTGATCGAGGACAGGGGAGCTCCTACAATGAGCAGTTCTTC

v_call: TRBV6-5
d_call: -
clone_size: once
j_call: TRBJ1-1
cdr3_aa: CASPAASPNTEAFF
cdr3_nt: TGTGCCAGCCCCGCCGCCAGTCCGAACACTGAAGCTTTCTTT

v_call: TRBV2
d_call: -
clone_size: -
j_call: TRBJ2-1
cdr3_aa: CASSEDLRGEQFF
cdr3_nt: TGTGCCAGCAGTGAAGACCTTAGGGGCGAGCAGTTCTTC

v_call: TRBV5-1
d_call: TRBD2
clone_size: -
j_call: TRBJ2-1
cdr3_aa: CASSLERESNEQFF
cdr3_nt: TGCGCCAGCAGCTTGGAGCGGGAGAGCAATGAGCAGTTCTTC

v_call: TRBV3-1/TRBV3-2
d_call: -
clone_size: -
j_call: TRBJ1-3
cdr3_aa: CASSQTVSGNTIYF
cdr3_nt: TGTGCCAGCAGCCAGACAGTCTCTGGAAACACCATATATTTT

v_call: TRBV7-9
d_call: -
clone_size: -
j_call: TRBJ1-4
cdr3_aa: CASSSELRKLFF
cdr3_nt: TGTGCCAGCAGCTCTGAACTTCGGAAACTGTTTTTT

v_call: TRBV28
d_call: TRBD1
clone_size: once
j_call: TRBJ1-2
cdr3_aa: CASSLGQHYGYTF
cdr3_nt: TGTGCCAGCAGTCTGGGACAGCACTATGGCTACACCTTC

v_call: TRBV12-3/TRBV12-4
d_call: -
clone_size: -
j_call: TRBJ1-6
cdr3_aa: CASRADGNSPLHF
cdr3_nt: TGTGCCAGCAGGGCTGACGGGAATTCACCCCTCCACTTT

v_call: TRBV29-1
d_call: TRBD2
clone_size: -
j_call: TRBJ2-5
cdr3_aa: CSHLGRAQETQYF
cdr3_nt: TGCAGCCACCTAGGGAGGGCCCAAGAGACCCAGTACTTC